The T cell receptor (beta chain) described here comes from a study of cytomegalovirus exposure and HLA in healthy donors. The PCR had 60 Vbeta and 13 Jbeta primers. Profiled with immunoSEQ multiplex PCR; TCRdb holds only in-frame clones, not every one. The sample holds approximately 130,000 clones; 60% to 80% are singletons and the top ten take 2.6%. The junction had 7 bases not matched to a gene; V was cut back by 3 bases and J by 0 bases. Germline V gives CDR1 SGHDT, CDR2 YYEEEE. The length of the CDR3 is 17 residues. Sequenced material: PBMCs. The clonotype originates from a woman aged 55-70 years in good health and CMV-seropositive. V and J are TRBV5-6 and TRBJ2-1, with 9 bases identical to TRBD2. The CDR3 coding sequence is TGTGCCAGCAGCTCCTTAGCGGGGGCGGACTCCTACAATGAGCAGTTCTTC. Its translation is CASSSLAGADSYNEQFF. The variable domain in full, with the rest retrieved from reference TRBV5-6 and TRBJ2-1, is DAGVTQSPTHLIKTRGQQVTLRCSPKSGHDTVSWYQQALGQGPQFIFQYYEEEERQRGNFPDRFSGHQFPNYSSELNVNALLLGDSALYLCASSSLAGADSYNEQFFGPGTRLTVL.